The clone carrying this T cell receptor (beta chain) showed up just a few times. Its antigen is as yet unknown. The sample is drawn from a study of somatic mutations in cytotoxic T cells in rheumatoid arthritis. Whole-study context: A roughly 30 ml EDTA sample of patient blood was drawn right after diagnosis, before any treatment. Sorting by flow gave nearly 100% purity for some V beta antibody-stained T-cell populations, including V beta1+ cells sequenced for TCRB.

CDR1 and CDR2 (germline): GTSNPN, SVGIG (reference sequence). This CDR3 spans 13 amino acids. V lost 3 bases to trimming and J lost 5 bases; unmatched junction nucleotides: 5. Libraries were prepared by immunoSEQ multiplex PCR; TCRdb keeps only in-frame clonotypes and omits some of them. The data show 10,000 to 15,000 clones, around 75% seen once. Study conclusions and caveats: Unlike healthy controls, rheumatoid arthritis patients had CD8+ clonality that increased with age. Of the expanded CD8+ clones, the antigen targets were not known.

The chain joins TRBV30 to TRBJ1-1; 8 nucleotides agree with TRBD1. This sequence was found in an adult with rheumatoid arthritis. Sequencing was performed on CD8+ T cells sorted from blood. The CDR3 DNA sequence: TGTGCCTGGAGCCGCAGGGGGCAAACTGAAGCTTTCTTT. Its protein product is CAWSRRGQTEAFF.